A single sample is the source of the 12 T cell receptor beta chains below, sequenced in a study of cytomegalovirus exposure and HLA in healthy donors. Primers for the PCR totalled 60 Vbeta and 13 Jbeta. Sequenced by immunoSEQ multiplex PCR; TCRdb stores in-frame clones only, minus some. The repertoire holds 150,000 to 200,000 clones, with around 90% as singletons. What was sequenced was PBMCs. The receptors were sampled from a woman aged 25 to 45 in good health and CMV-seronegative.

V gene TRBV28 combines with J gene TRBJ1-1; perhaps TRBD1 as D (5 bases). Looked up from germline, CDR1 is MDHEN and CDR2 is SYDVKM. This CDR3 is built from 13 residues. The V gene lost 7 bases and the J gene lost 13 bases, with 22 bases spanning the gap. The CDR3 loop reads CASTHPQAVEDFF. The CDR3 DNA is TGTGCCAGCACCCACCCACAGGCGGTCGAGGATTTCTTT.

The chain links TRBV29-1 to TRBJ2-5; the D gene is possibly TRBD1 (5 bases). The J call may be in error: the DNA end matches TRBJ2-7 better. Germline values: CDR1 SQVTM, CDR2 ANQGSEA. The CDR3 spans 14 residues. The CDR3 loop reads CSVDSPERPYEQYF. The CDR3 nucleotides are TGCAGCGTCGACAGTCCCGAGCGACCCTACGAGCAGTACTTC.

The rearrangement joins TRBV28 to TRBJ2-5, with 7 bases aligning to TRBD1. V lost 6 bases and J lost 4; bases outside the gene matches: 5. CDR1 MDHEN and CDR2 SYDVKM come from the germline V gene. The CDR3 has 13 amino acids. CDR3 sequence (DNA): TGTGCCAGCAGGTATACAGGGGTAGAGACCCAGTACTTC. Encoded protein: CASRYTGVETQYF.

The chain combines TRBV9 with TRBJ2-3; 12 bases align to TRBD1. CDR3 length: 17 amino acids. Germline CDR1 reads SGDLS; CDR2 reads YYNGEE. Unmatched junction bases numbered 7, after V lost 3 bases and J lost 2 bases. The CDR3 nucleotides read TGTGCCAGCAGCGGCCGGGACAGGGGGCTGTCCACAGATACGCAGTATTTT. Translation: CASSGRDRGLSTDTQYF. Filled out from reference TRBV9 and TRBJ2-3, the complete variable domain reads DSGVTQTPKHLITATGQRVTLRCSPRSGDLSVYWYQQSLDQGLQFLIQYYNGEERAKGNILERFSAQQFPDLHSELNLSSLELGDSALYFCASSGRDRGLSTDTQYFGPGTRLTVL.

CDR3 loop: CASSPGGAGPTYEQYF. The CDR3 DNA follows: TGTGCCAGCTCACCAGGAGGTGCGGGACCAACCTACGAGCAGTACTTC. The V and J genes are TRBV18 and TRBJ2-7, with D maybe TRBD2 (6 bases). The CDR3 runs 16 residues. Germline values: CDR1 KGHSH, CDR2 LQKENI. The ends were cut back, 2 bases at V and 2 bases at J, with 16 bases in the middle.

The chain combines TRBV6-5 with TRBJ1-6; no definite D call. V was pared by 6 bases and J by 2 bases, with 11 bases between. This CDR3 region has 15 residues. The germline V gene has CDR1 MNHEY and CDR2 SVGAGI. CDR3 sequence reads: CASSRPGTYNSPLHF. CDR3 coding DNA: TGTGCCAGCAGCAGACCCGGGACCTATAATTCACCCCTCCACTTT.

V is TRBV11-2 and J is TRBJ1-4; 9 positions match TRBD1. Losses at the gene ends were 3 bases for V and 10 bases for J; bases not matched to a gene: 12. Germline CDR1 and CDR2: SGHAT and FQNNGV. The length of the CDR3 is 16 residues. The CDR3 spells CASSFNRGRGVGKLFF. As DNA, the CDR3 is TGTGCCAGCAGCTTCAACAGGGGGCGAGGAGTAGGAAAACTGTTTTTT.

The chain uses TRBV15 and TRBJ2-3, with D tentatively TRBD1 (6 bases). The CDR3 runs 16 residues. The germline V and J ends were trimmed by 4 bases and 1 base, with 15 bases remaining between them. Germline CDR1 and CDR2: LNHNV and YYDKDF (reference sequence). The CDR3 DNA is TGTGCCACCAGCAATTTACTACAGGGAGGCACAGATACGCAGTATTTT. As protein: CATSNLLQGGTDTQYF.

In DNA, the CDR3 is TGCGCCAGCAGTGAGTCGAAGGGGGAGAGAAGGATTCAGTACTTC. It yields the protein CASSESKGERRIQYF. The chain couples TRBV10-1 to TRBJ2-4; a possible D gene is TRBD1 (6 bases). Trimming took off 0 bases at V and 10 bases at J, with 16 bases between the two ends. Per germline, CDR1 WNHNN and CDR2 SYGVQD (reference sequence). The CDR3 loop spans 15 amino acids.

The chain couples TRBV5-1 to TRBJ1-3, with D possibly TRBD1 on 6 matching bases. Germline V gene lookup returns CDR1 SGHRS and CDR2 YFSETQ. Trimming shortened V by 0 bases and J by 4 bases, and 11 bases separated the two germline ends. The CDR3 totals 15 residues. Here the CDR3 reads CASSLDSGVGNTIYF. CDR3 coding DNA: TGCGCCAGCAGCTTGGATTCAGGGGTCGGAAACACCATATATTTT.

This clone appeared once. This chain connects TRBV7-9 to TRBJ1-2; D is undetermined. V was clipped by 4 bases and J by 3 bases, with 15 bases between them. Germline assignment: CDR1 SEHNR and CDR2 FQNEAQ (reference sequence). The CDR3 consists of 15 residues. The CDR3 spells CASSSYRTGDYGYTF. The CDR3 DNA reads TGTGCCAGCAGCTCCTACCGCACCGGGGACTATGGCTACACCTTC.

This clone was seen a few times. V gene TRBV4-3 combines with J gene TRBJ2-7, with 8 nucleotides matching TRBD1. Trimming took 5 bases from V and 3 from J; bases not matched to a gene: 6. In germline, CDR1 is LGHNA, CDR2 YSLEER. The length of the CDR3 is 14 residues. The CDR3 coding sequence is TGCGCCAGCAGCACACGGACAGGGATCTACGAGCAGTACTTC. Residues: CASSTRTGIYEQYF.